Sequencing of this T cell receptor beta chain was carried out in a study of early stage breast cancer tumors (dated by TCRdb to about 2017). Notes on the research overall: Of the 15 or so invasive breast tumors, twelve were found to be estrogen receptor-positive, progesterone receptor-positive and HER2-negative. A read coverage of roughly 10-fold per sample was achieved on average. Of the approximately 12 ER+/PR+/HER2- tumors, eight were classified as invasive ductal carcinomas and four as invasive lobular carcinomas. Across all samples, roughly 2,800,000 templates representing about 1,100,000 unique clonotypes were detected. Points the paper makes about the study in general: Because the cohort was small, analysis by tumor subtype was not possible. Enriched TCRB sequences shared across patients were found to be mostly commonly generated sequences that were unlikely to play an important role in the tumor microenvironment. Chain pairing and functional markers such as CD4, CD8 and FOXP3 were missed by bulk genomic DNA sequencing of unsorted cells. Repertoires from blood resembled normal breast more closely than tumor, and using blood as a reference for each tissue separated tumor from normal in 14 of 16 patients. Approximately 2.5-fold higher T cell density and higher clonality were observed in tumors than in adjacent normal breast tissue.

This clone showed up just a few times. Its cognate antigen has yet to be identified. No per-base quality is available; no much larger clone lies one base away. The study profiled bulk TCR beta-chain repertoires in matched peripheral blood, tumor and adjacent normal breast tissue taken from approximately 15 patients with early-stage breast cancer. Before surgery, roughly 4.5-10 mL of whole blood was collected into EDTA tubes and then processed within 2 hours. Ficoll-Paque centrifugation in SepMate-50 tubes was used to isolate peripheral blood mononuclear cells. PBMCs were cryopreserved in approximately 90% FBS with roughly 10% DMSO in aliquots of about 1.8 to 4.5 million cells and stored in liquid nitrogen. Genomic DNA was extracted with the Qiagen AllPrep DNA/RNA Mini kit. Ends trimmed: V by 6 bases, J by 6 bases; bases unmatched to a gene: 11. CDR1 and CDR2, looked up from the germline V gene, are MDHEN and SYDVKM. From its cysteine to its phenylalanine, the CDR3 spans 16 amino acids. Solely the CDR3 DNA is kept, with 48 bases framed from the first base.

Each sample was amplified in two independent genomic DNA replicates, using 0.4 to 0.6 ug for blood and approximately 1.6 ug for tumor or normal breast. Following the manufacturer's instructions, the ImmunoSeq Intro kit was used to carry out TCRB sequencing on genomic DNA. Multiplex PCR ran approximately 29 cycles with proprietary primers and spike-in control sequences for absolute quantification. Single-end 150-bp reads were used to sequence an 87-bp fragment spanning the CDR3 and the flanking V and J genes. Each lane of an Illumina MiSeq using version 3.0 chemistry carried seven multiplexed samples, with two replicates per sample. The study's processing was this. Raw data were processed by the vendor's proprietary pipeline, with both replicates merged into one result per sample. Clonotypes were defined as productive rearrangements sharing the V-gene family, CDR3 amino acid sequence and J-gene segment. Clonality was computed as 1 minus the normalized Shannon entropy (Pielou evenness) of TCRB abundances. To estimate T cell density, the total number of templates was divided by the number of input cells, which was inferred from the amount of DNA input. Recon, run with its default parameters, was used to estimate overall repertoire diversity and clonality. Tumor-enriched clonotypes were defined as having over 0.1% abundance in tumor and at least 32-fold higher abundance than in normal breast. TCRdb took over this immuneACCESS table, retaining in-frame rearrangements with V and J assigned. Such tables are incomplete; in checked studies, under half of the missing clones stem from an unresolved V gene, and the remainder is unexplained. The DNA gave D and trimming, while V, J and clone size come from that table. Within this sample are around 51,000 clones, with 78% of them counted one time only. Under 4.5% of the sample rests with the top ten.

The sequence was collected from a person in their 40s with breast cancer. The rearrangement joined TRBV28 to TRBJ2-1; TRBD2 lines up with 10 middle nucleotides. The sequencing sample was made of blood. The CDR3 region reads CASSPRRGLASNEQFF. The sequenced DNA: TGTGCCAGCAGCCCTCGGAGGGGACTAGCGAGCAATGAGCAGTTCTTC.